A single sample is the source of the 24 T cell receptor beta chains below, sequenced in a study of T cells in Graves' hyperthyroidism and ophthalmopathy. Researchers took RNA transcripts and amplified the TCR beta CDR3 regions from them. Researchers ran a first-round RT-PCR on the TCR CDR3 using the HTBI primer set. TCRdb recomputed calls from the multiplex PCR reads with MiXCR, one row per CDR3 protein. The sample contains hundreds of thousands of distinct CDR3 sequences, 35% to 55% of which appear only once. Sample: peripheral blood or thyroid tissue (not recorded which). These receptors came from a woman between 18 and 30 years old with Graves' hyperthyroidism.

This clonotype was found a few times. The chain joins TRBV5-1 to TRBJ1-2; no reliable D call. Trimming removed 9 bases from V and 11 bases from J, with 20 bases in between. The germline V gene encodes CDR1 SGHRS and CDR2 YFSETQ. CDR3 length: 12 amino acids. The CDR3 DNA follows: TGCGCCACTATCGTAGGGTTAAGTGGTTACACCTTC. The encoded protein is CATIVGLSGYTF.

The V and J genes are TRBV19 and TRBJ1-1; TRBD1 aligns across 11 bases. The germline V gene encodes CDR1 LNHDA and CDR2 SQIVND (reference sequence). V was clipped by 3 bases and J by 3 bases; unmatched bases: 9. There are 17 residues in the CDR3. Here the CDR3 DNA reads TGTGCCAGTAGTATTCTAGGACAGGGGGCAATGCACACTGAAGCTTTCTTT. Translated, it gives CASSILGQGAMHTEAFF.

This clonotype showed up just a few times. The chain is built from TRBV12-3 or TRBV12-4 and TRBJ1-2; the D is unclear. Trimming left V 3 bases short and J 1 base short, with 6 bases between. There are 13 residues in the CDR3. In nucleotides, the CDR3 is TGTGCCAGCAGTTTCTTCAGTAACTATGGCTACACCTTC. As protein: CASSFFSNYGYTF.

A remark on this clonotype: This may stem from a read error, because a much larger clone lies one nucleotide away. Since no conserved phenylalanine or tryptophan closes the CDR3, a read error is the likely cause. The chain has TRBV7-9 and TRBJ1-5; D is possibly TRBD1 (5 bases). Germline V gene lookup returns CDR1 SEHNR and CDR2 FQNEAQ (reference sequence). The ends were cut back, 3 bases at V and 1 base at J, with 10 bases in the middle. The CDR3 runs to 15 residues. DNA for the CDR3: TGTGCCAGCAGCTTCGGGGGTGGAAGCAATCAGCCCCAGCATTCT. This sequence encodes CASSFGGGSNQPQHS.

This clonotype was detected ten times or more. V is TRBV29-1 and J is TRBJ2-5, with 7 bases lining up with TRBD1. The germline gives CDR1 SQVTM, CDR2 ANQGSEA. This CDR3 has 15 amino acids. J was trimmed by 0 bases and V by 3 bases; bases with no gene match: 7. The CDR3 loop is CSVDRYRGHQETQYF. DNA for the CDR3: TGCAGCGTTGATCGGTACAGGGGCCACCAAGAGACCCAGTACTTC.

The rearrangement links TRBV7-2 to TRBJ1-1; D perhaps matches TRBD1 (6 bases). Germline V CDR1 and CDR2: SGHTA, FQGNSA. V lost 7 bases, J lost 2 bases, and 20 bases lay in between. The CDR3 is 16 amino acids. For the CDR3, the DNA is TGTGCCAGCAACCAGGTGGGGACAAGCCCAAACACTGAAGCTTTCTTT. Encoded protein: CASNQVGTSPNTEAFF. The full variable domain, completed using reference TRBV7-2 and TRBJ1-1, is GAGVSQSPSNKVTEKGKDVELRCDPISGHTALYWYRQSLGQGLEFLIYFQGNSAPDKSGLPSDRFSAERTGGSVSTLTIQRTQQEDSAVYLCASNQVGTSPNTEAFFGQGTRLTVV.

The chain is built from TRBV10-3 and TRBJ1-4; 11 nucleotides align to TRBD1. The V gene end was trimmed by 6 bases and the J gene end by 0 bases; junction bases not matched to a gene: 9. CDR3 length: 18 amino acids. Germline V lookup: CDR1 ENHRY, CDR2 SYGVKD. This CDR3 reads CAISPRRGQGATNEKLFF. The CDR3 DNA reads TGTGCCATCAGCCCCAGAAGGGGACAGGGGGCAACTAATGAAAAACTGTTTTTT.

This chain connects TRBV12-3 or TRBV12-4 to TRBJ2-7, with D possibly matching TRBD2 (6 bases). The V end lost 6 bases, the J end lost 3 bases, and 15 bases lay between the germline ends. This CDR3 has 14 residues. The CDR3 protein is CASSPRDSGYEQYF. Here the CDR3 DNA reads TGTGCCAGCAGCCCCCGGGATAGCGGCTACGAGCAGTACTTC.

In this sample, this clonotype turned up a few times. V and J are TRBV12-3 or TRBV12-4 and TRBJ1-1, with 7 bases identical to TRBD1. This CDR3 spans 12 amino acids. The ends lost 3 bases at V and 10 bases at J; junction bases unmatched: 5. The CDR3 bases are TGTGCCAGCAGTTTCAAAGGGGGCGCAGCTTTCTTT. Its translation is CASSFKGGAAFF.

The table lists this clonotype with a count of one. V usage is TRBV7-3 and J usage is TRBJ2-2; the D is unclear. This CDR3 spans 13 amino acids. Per the germline V gene, CDR1 is SGHTA and CDR2 is FQGTGA. With 6 bases removed from V and 0 bases from J, the gap between germline ends came to 5 bases. CDR3 sequence (DNA): TGTGCCAGCAGATCCCCGAACACCGGGGAGCTGTTTTTT. This sequence encodes CASRSPNTGELFF. The full variable domain, its missing parts supplied by reference TRBV7-3 and TRBJ2-2, is GAGVSQTPSNKVTEKGKYVELRCDPISGHTALYWYRQSLGQGPEFLIYFQGTGAADDSGLPNDRFFAVRPEGSVSTLKIQRTERGDSAVYLCASRSPNTGELFFGEGSRLTVL.

The J gene is TRBJ2-7, the V gene TRBV10-3; 11 bases map to TRBD1. The CDR3 has 14 amino acids. V lost 11 bases and J lost 4; bases outside the gene matches: 10. Looked up from germline, CDR1 is ENHRY and CDR2 is SYGVKD. In DNA form, the CDR3 reads TGTGCCTTCCTGGACAGGGGGCGCGATTACGAGCAGTACTTC. Its translation is CAFLDRGRDYEQYF.

The V and J genes are TRBV11-2 and TRBJ2-7; the match to TRBD2 covers 7 bases. Germline CDR1 and CDR2: SGHAT and FQNNGV. The CDR3 has 16 residues. The J segment lost 2 bases and the V segment lost 2 bases, leaving 9 bases of the junction unmatched. The CDR3 DNA reads TGTGCCAGCAGCTTATTGGGCGGGAGAACTGCCTACGAGCAGTACTTC. Translation: CASSLLGGRTAYEQYF.

The chain employs TRBV7-6 and TRBJ2-2; 9 nucleotides match TRBD1. The CDR3 has 15 amino acids. Germline V gives CDR1 SGHVS, CDR2 FNYEAQ. The trim removed 6 bases at V and 6 bases at J, leaving 8 bases unmatched. CDR3 in DNA: TGTGCCAGCAGATCCGGGACAGGGATCGCCGGGGAGCTGTTTTTT. This sequence encodes CASRSGTGIAGELFF.

Turning to this clonotype: This may come from a read error, since a much larger clone is one base off. CDR3 region: CAISSRVYGYTF. The CDR3 DNA reads TGTGCCATCAGTTCCAGGGTCTATGGCTACACCTTC. The rearrangement links TRBV10-3 to TRBJ1-2; TRBD1 might be the D (5 bases). Germline V gene sequence: CDR1 ENHRY, CDR2 SYGVKD. V was trimmed by 5 bases and J by 4 bases, leaving 8 bases between them. The CDR3 consists of 12 residues.

This clonotype has more than one count but fewer than ten. This chain links TRBV2 with TRBJ1-1; D unresolved. Between the trimmed V and J ends, which lost 1 base and 1 base, there was a span of 10 bases. The germline CDR1 and CDR2 sequences are SNHLY and FYNNEI. The CDR3 is 15 residues long. CDR3 nucleotides: TGTGCCAGCAGTGAAGGGGTAGGGAAGAACACTGAAGCTTTCTTT. Its protein is CASSEGVGKNTEAFF. The complete variable domain, with remaining parts taken from reference TRBV2 and TRBJ1-1, reads EPEVTQTPSHQVTQMGQEVILRCVPISNHLYFYWYRQILGQKVEFLVSFYNNEISEKSEIFDDQFSVERPDGSNFTLKIRSTKLEDSAMYFCASSEGVGKNTEAFFGQGTRLTVV.

The sample holds a few counts of this clonotype. Written as DNA, the CDR3 is TGTGCCAGCAGCTCGACCGGGACTAGCGGTTACGAGCAGTACTTC. Translating it yields CASSSTGTSGYEQYF. The rearrangement links TRBV7-9 to TRBJ2-7; 11 bases agree with TRBD2. This CDR3 region has 15 residues. V lost 4 bases and J lost 4; bases outside the gene matches: 6. The germline V gene encodes CDR1 SEHNR and CDR2 FQNEAQ (reference sequence).

This clonotype was detected only a few times. V is TRBV7-8 and J is TRBJ1-4, with D perhaps TRBD1 (5 bases). Trimming removed 1 base from V and 10 bases from J, with 13 bases in between. CDR1 SGHVS and CDR2 FQNEAQ come from the germline V gene. This CDR3 region has 14 residues. In nucleotides, the CDR3 is TGTGCCAGCAGCTTAGTTAAAGAGGGGAGAAAACTGTTTTTT. It encodes CASSLVKEGRKLFF.

Only a few counts were recorded for this clonotype. The chain is built from TRBV20-1 and TRBJ1-1; D remains ambiguous. V was shortened by 1 base and J by 4 bases, with 7 bases between the two germline ends. The CDR3 spans 12 residues. CDR1 DFQATT and CDR2 SNEGSKA come from the germline V gene (reference sequence). The CDR3 reads CSARVRGTEAFF. CDR3 bases: TGCAGTGCTAGAGTACGGGGCACTGAAGCTTTCTTT.

The gene calls are TRBV20-1 and TRBJ1-1; D is undetermined. Germline-derived CDR1 and CDR2 are DFQATT and SNEGSKA (reference sequence). V was cut by 0 bases and J by 0 bases, with 11 bases left in between. The CDR3 runs 15 residues. The CDR3 DNA sequence: TGCAGTGCTAGAGATTCGAGACGGATGAACACTGAAGCTTTCTTT. Residues: CSARDSRRMNTEAFF.

This clonotype was recorded a few times. The chain links TRBV20-1 to TRBJ2-2; TRBD2 matches 8 bases. Germline lookup yields CDR1 DFQATT and CDR2 SNEGSKA (reference sequence). The J segment lost 8 bases and the V segment lost 3 bases, leaving 8 bases of the junction unmatched. This CDR3 is 14 amino acids long. The CDR3 DNA is TGCAGTGCTAGCCCCAGCGGGAGAGCTGGGGAGCTGTTTTTT. This encodes CSASPSGRAGELFF.

The chain couples TRBV19 to TRBJ2-5, with 8 nucleotides matching TRBD1. CDR1 LNHDA and CDR2 SQIVND come from the germline V gene (reference sequence). Unmatched junction bases numbered 5, after V lost 6 bases and J lost 5 bases. CDR3 size: 13 residues. CDR3 bases: TGTGCCAGTAGGGAGGACAGGGAGGAGACCCAGTACTTC. Translated, it gives CASREDREETQYF.

The chain uses TRBV24-1 and TRBJ2-3; D is uncertain. The DNA end is a closer match to TRBJ2-1, so the J assignment may be wrong. This CDR3 contains 13 residues. Per germline, CDR1 KGHDR and CDR2 SFDVKD. This CDR3 reads CATSDAEGIEQFF. The DNA for the CDR3 is TGTGCCACCAGTGATGCTGAAGGGATAGAGCAGTTCTTC.

This clonotype occurred a few times. The chain has TRBV7-9 and TRBJ2-5, with 10 nucleotides matching TRBD1. V dropped 5 bases and J dropped 4; count of bases not matched to a gene: 7. Germline CDR1 SEHNR, CDR2 FQNEAQ (reference sequence). The CDR3 is made up of 15 amino acids. CDR3 DNA: TGTGCCAGCAGCGATGGGACAGGGGCGTCAGAGACCCAGTACTTC. This encodes CASSDGTGASETQYF.

This clonotype was counted many times. The V and J genes are TRBV7-9 and TRBJ2-7; D is possibly TRBD1 (6 bases). Germline V CDR1 and CDR2: SEHNR, FQNEAQ (reference sequence). V was shortened by 5 bases and J by 7 bases, with 9 bases between the two germline ends. This CDR3 comprises 11 residues. Here the CDR3 DNA reads TGTGCCAGCAGCCCCGGGACAGAGCAGTACTTC. Its translation is CASSPGTEQYF. Together with reference TRBV7-9 and TRBJ2-7, the CDR3 gives the full variable domain: DTGVSQNPRHKITKRGQNVTFRCDPISEHNRLYWYRQTLGQGPEFLTYFQNEAQLEKSRLLSDRFSAERPKGSFSTLEIQRTEQGDSAMYLCASSPGTEQYFGPGTRLTVT.